The table lists the clone carrying this TCR beta chain with many counts. The antigen remains undetermined. Each CDR3 protein gets one entry after TCRdb re-called the reads with MiXCR. The sample carries some 480,000 distinct CDR3 sequences, roughly a third recorded once. The data were obtained in a study of T cell repertoires in cytomegalovirus infection. Overall study context: Peptides in the study included HLA-C-restricted and HLA-B-restricted CMV epitopes. Study-level results: CMV-specific TCR beta clonotypes restricted by HLA-C dominated the ex vivo response.

The CDR3 totals 12 residues. V lost 4 bases to trimming and J lost 4 bases, with 6 bases between them. Looked up from germline, CDR1 is SGHTA and CDR2 is FQGNSA. This chain links TRBV7-2 with TRBJ2-3; D remains unclear. This sequence originates from a human donor in good health (CMV status not recorded). Some clones in this sample may be carry-over from other donors' samples. This sample comprised cultured PBMCs, obtained from culture after CMV antigen stimulation. This CDR3 is CASSSPPDTQYF. CDR3 coding DNA: TGTGCCAGCAGCTCCCCCCCAGATACGCAGTATTTT.